This T cell receptor beta chain emerged from a study of Ad26.COV2.S vaccination and SARS-CoV-2 variants. As for this clone: The antigen remains unidentified.

Study results and caveats: Vaccine recipients posted higher spike-specific TCR breadth than their placebo counterparts.

Documented treatment: roughly 19 received Ad26.COV2.S at low or high dose, single or two shots; 5 received placebo; per-sample allocation not given. Sampling happened 63 days after the first vaccine or placebo injection. Ad26 vector vaccine expressed Wuhan-strain SARS-CoV-2 spike. Produced via immunoSEQ multiplex PCR; TCRdb's table is partial and in-frame only. The table includes approximately 300,000 clones, roughly 80% detected once. The sequenced sample was peripheral blood, obtained in a trial of Ad26.COV2.S vaccine versus placebo. The origin of this receptor is a person aged 18-65 years who received the Ad26.COV2.S COVID-19 vaccine or a placebo.

The CDR3 region is CASSLEPLTYEQYF. The CDR3 region has the DNA TGCGCCAGCAGCTTGGAGCCGTTAACCTACGAGCAGTACTTC. The chain couples TRBV5-1 to TRBJ2-7; D gene uncertain. Trimming removed 0 bases from V and 2 bases from J, with 9 bases in between. Germline CDR1 SGHRS, CDR2 YFSETQ. This CDR3 is 14 amino acids long. Variable domain in full (rest from reference TRBV5-1 and TRBJ2-7): KAGVTQTPRYLIKTRGQQVTLSCSPISGHRSVSWYQQTPGQGLQFLFEYFSETQRNKGNFPGRFSGRQFSNSRSEMNVSTLELGDSALYLCASSLEPLTYEQYFGPGTRLTVT.